This T cell receptor beta chain was identified during a study of T cell responses to AZD1222 COVID-19 vaccine. Assay: immunoSEQ multiplex PCR; the TCRdb copy retains only in-frame clones and omits some. The data show roughly 130,000 clones, approximately 86% seen once. The CDR3 runs to 14 residues. With 5 bases removed from V and 3 bases from J, the gap between germline ends came to 12 bases. Germline CDR1 and CDR2: SGHDT and YYEEEE. The clonotype comes from an adult in good health. Sequenced here: peripheral blood, sampled on day 0 of AZD1222 vaccination. J is TRBJ1-5 and V is TRBV5-6; no definite D call. This CDR3 reads CASSSSGDNQPQHF. CDR3 coding DNA: TGTGCCAGCAGTTCCAGTGGGGACAATCAGCCCCAGCATTTT.